These T cell receptor beta chains were read from a single sample in a study of lymphopenia after photon versus proton radiotherapy. Profiling relied on immunoSEQ multiplex PCR, and the TCRdb table lists in-frame clones only, not all of them. The repertoire consists of 55,000 to 70,000 clones, with less than 95% occurring once and the leading ten covering 2% to 2.5%. The input for sequencing was peripheral blood, taken from a patient treated with photon-based radiotherapy. These receptors all come from a woman between 40 and 55 years old with cholangiocarcinoma. Each CDR3 is given with its conserved first and last residue. The order of the fields is J gene, V gene, clone size, D gene, CDR3 DNA, CDR3 protein. A D gene is named only where the DNA matches it firmly. Not every row has a clone size; where given, it reads once, few, many or a size class.

j_gene: TRBJ2-1; v_gene: TRBV5-8; abundance: NA; d_gene: NA; CDR3nt: TGTGCCAGCAGCTTGGCCCCTAGAGAGCAGTTCTTC; CDR3aa: CASSLAPREQFF
j_gene: TRBJ1-2; v_gene: TRBV6-5; abundance: NA; d_gene: TRBD1; CDR3nt: TGTGCCAGCAGGATGGACAGGGTATCGTATGGCTACACCTTC; CDR3aa: CASRMDRVSYGYTF
j_gene: TRBJ2-7; v_gene: TRBV14; abundance: NA; d_gene: NA; CDR3nt: TGTGCCAGCAGCCAAGTTTCAGGGGTCGAGCAGTACTTC; CDR3aa: CASSQVSGVEQYF
j_gene: TRBJ2-7; v_gene: TRBV9; abundance: NA; d_gene: NA; CDR3nt: TGTGCCAGCAGCTCGCAGGGACATTCCTACGAGCAGTACTTC; CDR3aa: CASSSQGHSYEQYF
j_gene: TRBJ2-3; v_gene: TRBV28; abundance: NA; d_gene: TRBD1; CDR3nt: TGTGCCAGCAGTCTGACAGGGGGACGGGCACGGACAGATACGCAGTATTTT; CDR3aa: CASSLTGGRARTDTQYF
j_gene: TRBJ1-1; v_gene: TRBV5-1; abundance: few; d_gene: NA; CDR3nt: TGCGCCAGCATCGGAAAAGCCGAAGCTTTCTTT; CDR3aa: CASIGKAEAFF
j_gene: TRBJ2-3; v_gene: TRBV18; abundance: NA; d_gene: NA; CDR3nt: TGTGCCAGCTCACCTACCGACCGCCCTGGGTACACAGATACGCAGTATTTT; CDR3aa: CASSPTDRPGYTDTQYF
j_gene: TRBJ1-2; v_gene: TRBV5-1; abundance: NA; d_gene: NA; CDR3nt: TGCGCCAGCAGCTCTACCGGGACCGGGGTCGATGGCTACACCTTC; CDR3aa: CASSSTGTGVDGYTF
j_gene: TRBJ1-1; v_gene: TRBV7-6; abundance: NA; d_gene: TRBD1; CDR3nt: TGTGCCAGCAGCCCTGGGACAGGGGTTGAAGCTTTCTTT; CDR3aa: CASSPGTGVEAFF
j_gene: TRBJ1-1; v_gene: TRBV23-1; abundance: NA; d_gene: NA; CDR3nt: TGCGCCAGCAGTACTCGGGGGGGATCAGGGAGCACGAACACTGAAGCTTTCTTT; CDR3aa: CASSTRGGSGSTNTEAFF
j_gene: TRBJ1-2; v_gene: TRBV7-9; abundance: NA; d_gene: NA; CDR3nt: TGTGCCAGCAGCCCCGGGCCGACCAACTATGGCTACACCTTC; CDR3aa: CASSPGPTNYGYTF
j_gene: TRBJ1-2; v_gene: TRBV6-5; abundance: NA; d_gene: TRBD1; CDR3nt: TGTGCCAGCAGCCTAGGGACAGGCTATGGCTACACCTTC; CDR3aa: CASSLGTGYGYTF
j_gene: TRBJ2-7; v_gene: TRBV9; abundance: medium-sized; d_gene: TRBD1; CDR3nt: TGTGCCAGCAGCGTAGCAGGGGGTGACGAGCAGTACTTC; CDR3aa: CASSVAGGDEQYF
j_gene: TRBJ2-5; v_gene: TRBV10-3; abundance: NA; d_gene: NA; CDR3nt: TGTGCCACTCGGACTGGTCCTACGGAGACCCAGTACTTC; CDR3aa: CATRTGPTETQYF
j_gene: TRBJ2-7; v_gene: TRBV6-6; abundance: NA; d_gene: NA; CDR3nt: TGTGCCAGCAGGCCGACAGGCACCCACGAGCAGTACTTC; CDR3aa: CASRPTGTHEQYF
j_gene: TRBJ2-2; v_gene: TRBV2; abundance: NA; d_gene: NA; CDR3nt: TGTGCCAGCAGTTTGGTACAGCCGAACACCGGGGAGCTGTTTTTT; CDR3aa: CASSLVQPNTGELFF
j_gene: TRBJ2-3; v_gene: TRBV28; abundance: NA; d_gene: TRBD1; CDR3nt: TGTGCCAGCAGCCAATACAGGGGCGGCACAGATACGCAGTATTTT; CDR3aa: CASSQYRGGTDTQYF
j_gene: TRBJ1-2; v_gene: TRBV5-4; abundance: NA; d_gene: NA; CDR3nt: TGTGCCAGCAGCCTGGACGGGTATGGCTACACCTTC; CDR3aa: CASSLDGYGYTF
j_gene: TRBJ1-3; v_gene: TRBV15; abundance: NA; d_gene: NA; CDR3nt: TGTGCCACCCTTCCCAGGGACAACGGAAACACCATATATTTT; CDR3aa: CATLPRDNGNTIYF
j_gene: TRBJ2-7; v_gene: TRBV11-2; abundance: NA; d_gene: TRBD1; CDR3nt: TGTGCCAGCAGCGGAGACAGGGGCGAGCAGTACTTC; CDR3aa: CASSGDRGEQYF
j_gene: TRBJ1-3; v_gene: TRBV28; abundance: once; d_gene: TRBD1; CDR3nt: TGTGCCAGCAGTTCCAACCTACAGGGGGTTAGTGGAAACACCATATATTTT; CDR3aa: CASSSNLQGVSGNTIYF
j_gene: TRBJ1-1; v_gene: TRBV11-3; abundance: NA; d_gene: TRBD1; CDR3nt: TGTGCCAGCAGCCCCCGACAGGGTGAAGCTTTCTTT; CDR3aa: CASSPRQGEAFF
j_gene: TRBJ2-3; v_gene: TRBV29-1; abundance: NA; d_gene: TRBD1; CDR3nt: TGCAGCGTTGCAGACAGGGTAGGCACAGATACGCAGTATTTT; CDR3aa: CSVADRVGTDTQYF
j_gene: TRBJ2-1; v_gene: TRBV28; abundance: once; d_gene: NA; CDR3nt: TGTGCCAGCTCGGACCCCGCGAGCTCCTACAATGAGCAGTTCTTC; CDR3aa: CASSDPASSYNEQFF
j_gene: TRBJ1-2; v_gene: TRBV6-5; abundance: NA; d_gene: NA; CDR3nt: TGTGCCAGCAGTTACTCCCCGGGGGCGGGCTATGGCTACACCTTC; CDR3aa: CASSYSPGAGYGYTF
j_gene: TRBJ2-5; v_gene: TRBV30; abundance: NA; d_gene: NA; CDR3nt: TGTGCCTGGACGAAGGGAACTACTCAAGAGACCCAGTACTTC; CDR3aa: CAWTKGTTQETQYF
j_gene: TRBJ1-5; v_gene: TRBV28; abundance: NA; d_gene: NA; CDR3nt: TGTGCCAGCAGTCCATCCCAGGGAAAATCTCAGCCCCAGCATTTT; CDR3aa: CASSPSQGKSQPQHF
j_gene: TRBJ2-1; v_gene: TRBV7-9; abundance: NA; d_gene: NA; CDR3nt: TGTGCCAGCAGCCTAGACGGGTACAATGAGCAGTTCTTC; CDR3aa: CASSLDGYNEQFF
j_gene: TRBJ1-1; v_gene: TRBV7-9; abundance: NA; d_gene: NA; CDR3nt: TGTGCCAGCAGCGACAAACAGGGAGGGAACACTGAAGCTTTCTTT; CDR3aa: CASSDKQGGNTEAFF
j_gene: TRBJ1-1; v_gene: TRBV5-6; abundance: NA; d_gene: TRBD1; CDR3nt: TGTGCCAGCAGCCCATCGACAGGGTCGGCCTACACTGAAGCTTTCTTT; CDR3aa: CASSPSTGSAYTEAFF
j_gene: TRBJ2-4; v_gene: TRBV7-8; abundance: NA; d_gene: TRBD1; CDR3nt: TGTGCCAGCAGCTTAGCGCGGGCAGGGGGCACGGACATTCAGTACTTC; CDR3aa: CASSLARAGGTDIQYF
j_gene: TRBJ2-1; v_gene: TRBV9; abundance: NA; d_gene: NA; CDR3nt: TGTGCCAGCACCCAGACGAGCGGTTACTACAATGAGCAGTTCTTC; CDR3aa: CASTQTSGYYNEQFF
j_gene: TRBJ1-6; v_gene: TRBV27; abundance: NA; d_gene: TRBD1; CDR3nt: TGTGCCAGCAGTTTGGGTACAGGGGGGGCTTCACCCCTCCACTTT; CDR3aa: CASSLGTGGASPLHF
j_gene: TRBJ2-7; v_gene: TRBV5-1; abundance: once; d_gene: NA; CDR3nt: TGCGCCAGCAGCTTGTTTTCAGATTCTGGGGAGCAGTACTTC; CDR3aa: CASSLFSDSGEQYF
j_gene: TRBJ2-7; v_gene: TRBV13; abundance: NA; d_gene: TRBD2; CDR3nt: TGTGCCAGCAGCCAGACTATACTAGCGGGGGAATTCTACGAGCAGTACTTC; CDR3aa: CASSQTILAGEFYEQYF
j_gene: TRBJ1-2; v_gene: TRBV29-1; abundance: NA; d_gene: NA; CDR3nt: TGCAGCGCCGGGAGAGCGGCCGAAGGGGGCTACACCTTC; CDR3aa: CSAGRAAEGGYTF
j_gene: TRBJ1-5; v_gene: TRBV12-5; abundance: NA; d_gene: NA; CDR3nt: TGTGCTAGTGCCCTCCCTGTCCAGCCCCAGCATTTT; CDR3aa: CASALPVQPQHF
j_gene: TRBJ1-2; v_gene: TRBV5-1; abundance: NA; d_gene: NA; CDR3nt: TGCGCCAGCAGCTTGGAGTGGACAAGGGGTAACTATGGCTACACCTTC; CDR3aa: CASSLEWTRGNYGYTF
j_gene: TRBJ2-2; v_gene: TRBV29-1; abundance: NA; d_gene: TRBD1; CDR3nt: TGCAGCTTCAGGGGGCCTCGGGCCGGGGAGCTGTTTTTT; CDR3aa: CSFRGPRAGELFF
j_gene: TRBJ2-2; v_gene: TRBV7-8; abundance: NA; d_gene: TRBD2; CDR3nt: TGTGCCAGCAGCTCCTCCGGACTAGCGGGGTACACCGGGGAGCTGTTTTTT; CDR3aa: CASSSSGLAGYTGELFF
j_gene: TRBJ1-3; v_gene: TRBV28; abundance: NA; d_gene: NA; CDR3nt: TGTGCCAGCAGTTCCCAGCGACAGGCCGGAAACACCATATATTTT; CDR3aa: CASSSQRQAGNTIYF
j_gene: TRBJ2-5; v_gene: TRBV5-6; abundance: NA; d_gene: TRBD2; CDR3nt: TGTGCCAGCAGCCTGACTAGCGGCGCCACACGTCCTCAAGAGACCCAGTACTTC; CDR3aa: CASSLTSGATRPQETQYF
j_gene: TRBJ1-3; v_gene: TRBV2; abundance: NA; d_gene: NA; CDR3nt: TGTGCCAGCAGCCCCTCGGGATCTGGAAACACCATATATTTT; CDR3aa: CASSPSGSGNTIYF
j_gene: TRBJ2-7; v_gene: TRBV11-1; abundance: NA; d_gene: TRBD2; CDR3nt: TGTGCCAGCAGCTTAAGGTTCAACGGGAGGACCGAGCAGTACTTC; CDR3aa: CASSLRFNGRTEQYF
j_gene: TRBJ1-1; v_gene: TRBV28; abundance: once; d_gene: NA; CDR3nt: TGTGCCAGCCTGACGGCAGGGATGGCGAACACTGAAGCTTTCTTT; CDR3aa: CASLTAGMANTEAFF
j_gene: TRBJ1-5; v_gene: TRBV30; abundance: NA; d_gene: NA; CDR3nt: TGTGCCTGGAGTGTGGGGGGAGGGTATAGCAATCAGCCCCAGCATTTT; CDR3aa: CAWSVGGGYSNQPQHF
j_gene: TRBJ2-1; v_gene: TRBV6-6; abundance: NA; d_gene: NA; CDR3nt: TGTGCCAGCAGTTACTCGGAAGGCAATGAGCAGTTCTTC; CDR3aa: CASSYSEGNEQFF